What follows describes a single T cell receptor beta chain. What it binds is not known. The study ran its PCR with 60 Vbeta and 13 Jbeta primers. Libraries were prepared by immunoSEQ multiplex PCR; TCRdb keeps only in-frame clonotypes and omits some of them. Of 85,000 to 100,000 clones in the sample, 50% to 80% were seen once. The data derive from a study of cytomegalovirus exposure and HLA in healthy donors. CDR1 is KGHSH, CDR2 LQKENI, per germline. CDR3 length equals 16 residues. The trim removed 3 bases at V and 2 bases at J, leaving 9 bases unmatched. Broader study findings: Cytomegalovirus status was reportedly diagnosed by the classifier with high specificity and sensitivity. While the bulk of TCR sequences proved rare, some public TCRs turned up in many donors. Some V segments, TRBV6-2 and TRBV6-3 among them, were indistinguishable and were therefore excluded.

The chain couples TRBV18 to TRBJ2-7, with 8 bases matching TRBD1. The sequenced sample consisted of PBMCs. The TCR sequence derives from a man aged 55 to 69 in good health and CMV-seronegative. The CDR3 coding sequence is TGTGCCAGCTCACCTCTGTCGGCGACAGGGGCCTACGAGCAGTACTTC. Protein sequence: CASSPLSATGAYEQYF.